The next 8 T cell receptor beta chains were all read from a single sample in a study of T cells in women clearing cervical HPV infection. Assay used: immunoSEQ multiplex PCR; TCRdb lists only in-frame clones, some missing. Its table records about 28,000 clones. Specimen: blood buffy coat. The source of these receptors is a woman between 18 and 69 years old with a cervical HPV16 infection that either progressed to CIN3+ or cleared (not recorded which).

Points on this clone: The CDR3 is cut off 3 residues early in the read; its end comes from the germline J gene. This sequence joins TRBV5-6 and TRBJ2-7; D remains ambiguous. The V gene lost 3 bases and the J gene lost 4 bases, with 8 bases spanning the gap. The germline V gene encodes CDR1 SGHDT and CDR2 YYEEEE. This CDR3 has 12 residues. Incomplete CDR3 DNA: TGTGCCAGCAGCTATGACACTTACGAG. Encoded protein: CASSYDTYE. The complete CDR3 reads CASSYDTYEQYF.

A remark on this clone: The CDR3 is cut off 3 residues early in the read; its end comes from the germline J gene. The chain uses TRBV5-6 and TRBJ1-2, with D perhaps matching TRBD1 (5 bases). The V end lost 2 bases, the J end lost 4 bases, and 9 bases lay between the germline ends. CDR3 length: 13 residues. Germline loops: CDR1 SGHDT, CDR2 YYEEEE. This CDR3 reads CASSFQGGYGYTF. CDR3 bases read: TGTGCCAGCAGCTTTCAGGGAGGCTATGGC.

Points on this clone: The read ends 3 residues early relative to the CDR3; the germline J gene fills the gap. V usage is TRBV2 and J usage is TRBJ1-5, with D perhaps TRBD1 (6 bases). V lost 7 bases, J lost 6 bases, and 16 bases lay in between. CDR1 is SNHLY and CDR2 is FYNNEI in the germline V gene. The CDR3 covers 14 residues. Partial CDR3 DNA: TGTGCCAGCAAGATAACAGGGCTCGGTCAGCCC. This codes for CASKITGLGQP. The CDR3 in its entirety is CASKITGLGQPQHF.

As regards this clone: The CDR3 end falls 3 residues outside the read, so it is completed with the germline J gene. This chain links TRBV5-6 with TRBJ2-3; unclear D gene. Germline CDR1 SGHDT, CDR2 YYEEEE. CDR3 length equals 14 residues. Incomplete CDR3 DNA: TGTGCCAGCAGCTTGTTAAATAGCAATCAGCCG. Translating gives CASSLLNSNQP. The complete CDR3 reads CASSLLNSNQPQYF. Full variable domain (remainder filled in from reference TRBV5-6 and TRBJ2-3): DAGVTQSPTHLIKTRGQQVTLRCSPKSGHDTVSWYQQALGQGPQFIFQYYEEEERQRGNFPDRFSGHQFPNYSSELNVNALLLGDSALYLCASSLLNSNQPQYFGPGTRLTVL.

As regards this clone: The read ends 3 residues shy of where the CDR3 ends; the end is completed using the germline J gene. The chain links TRBV3-1 (or the pseudogene TRBV3-2) to TRBJ2-7; D perhaps matches TRBD1 (6 bases). V lost 3 bases and J lost 4, with 16 bases in between. Germline CDR1 is LGHDT and CDR2 is YNNKEL (reference sequence). The CDR3 length is 15 residues. The DNA read from the CDR3 is TGTGCCAGCAGCCATATCGAGACAGGAGAGTACGAG. Its protein product is CASSHIETGEYE. The full CDR3 is CASSHIETGEYEQYF.

As concerns this clone: The read comes to an end 3 residues before the CDR3 does, leaving the germline J gene to fill in the end. V is TRBV2 and J is TRBJ2-1, with 10 bases identical to TRBD2. This CDR3 region has 14 residues. Germline CDR1 reads SNHLY; CDR2 reads FYNNEI. Germline trimming cut 5 bases from V and 3 bases from J; bases unmatched to any gene: 1. The CDR3 region is CASSLAGVYNEQFF. The CDR3 DNA, read in part, is TGTGCCAGCAGTCTAGCGGGAGTCTACAATGAG. Together with reference TRBV2 and TRBJ2-1, the CDR3 gives the full variable domain: EPEVTQTPSHQVTQMGQEVILRCVPISNHLYFYWYRQILGQKVEFLVSFYNNEISEKSEIFDDQFSVERPDGSNFTLKIRSTKLEDSAMYFCASSLAGVYNEQFFGPGTRLTVL.

As concerns this clone: The missing CDR3 end, 3 residues past where the read stops, is filled in from the germline J gene. This sequence joins TRBV20-1 and TRBJ2-3, with 8 bases aligning to TRBD2. The trim removed 3 bases at V and 6 bases at J, leaving 17 bases unmatched. The CDR3 is 17 amino acids. The V gene's germline CDR1 is DFQATT and CDR2 SNEGSKA (reference sequence). The part of the CDR3 DNA that was read is TGCAGTGCTAGTCGCCCTACCGGGGGGGACTTCTCCGATACG. It yields the protein CSASRPTGGDFSDT. The whole CDR3 is CSASRPTGGDFSDTQYF.

As concerns this clone: The read comes to an end 3 residues before the CDR3 does, leaving the germline J gene to fill in the end. The chain carries TRBV5-1 and TRBJ1-5; D gene ambiguous. The CDR3 loop spans 16 amino acids. V dropped 4 bases and J dropped 2 bases, with 16 bases sitting between them. Germline V gene sequence: CDR1 SGHRS, CDR2 YFSETQ. The CDR3 sequence is CASSPGTDYRNQPQHF. The CDR3 DNA, read in part, is TGCGCCAGCAGCCCGGGTACTGATTACCGCAATCAGCCC.